Sequencing of this TCR beta chain was carried out in a study of control samples from healthy donors and cancer patients. TCRdb keeps only in-frame clones here, not all; method: immunoSEQ multiplex PCR. The sample contains around 41,000 clones, 83% of which appear only once. V was cut by 1 base and J by 2 bases, with 3 bases left in between. CDR3 length: 14 amino acids. Germline-derived CDR1 and CDR2 are LGHNA and YSLEER. The rearrangement uses TRBV4-3 and TRBJ2-6; D remains unclear. The source material was PBMCs. This receptor was identified in a woman aged 55-69 years with lung cancer. For the CDR3, the DNA is TGCGCCAGCAGCCAAGCAGCTGGGGCCAACGTCCTGACTTTC. Encoded protein: CASSQAAGANVLTF.